A single sample gave rise to the 23 T cell receptor beta chains below, sequenced in a study of T cell responses to AZD1222 COVID-19 vaccine. Generated by immunoSEQ multiplex PCR, the TCRdb table keeps only in-frame clones and is missing some. Of roughly 150,000 clones in the sample, roughly 90% were seen once. The sample was peripheral blood, taken 28 days after the second AZD1222 dose. The receptors derive from an adult who received the AZD1222 COVID-19 vaccine.

The chain uses TRBV7-2 and TRBJ2-5; 9 bases align to TRBD2. The CDR3 has 16 amino acids. The germline gives CDR1 SGHTA, CDR2 FQGNSA. The V gene end was trimmed by 1 base and the J gene end by 2 bases; junction bases not matched to a gene: 5. This CDR3 is CASSLERGALQETQYF. CDR3 DNA sequence: TGTGCCAGCAGCTTAGAGCGGGGGGCCTTACAAGAGACCCAGTACTTC. Full variable domain (missing parts from reference TRBV7-2 and TRBJ2-5): GAGVSQSPSNKVTEKGKDVELRCDPISGHTALYWYRQSLGQGLEFLIYFQGNSAPDKSGLPSDRFSAERTGGSVSTLTIQRTQQEDSAVYLCASSLERGALQETQYFGPGTRLLVL.

The chain couples TRBV12-3 or TRBV12-4 to TRBJ1-3; D might be TRBD1 (5 bases). V gave up 10 bases and J gave up 3 bases, with 10 bases separating them. This CDR3 is 12 amino acids long. CDR3 DNA sequence: TGTGCCACCGGGACGGGTGGAAACACCATATATTTT. Translation: CATGTGGNTIYF.

The chain employs TRBV5-4 and TRBJ2-1; 13 bases map to TRBD2. The CDR3 spans 20 residues. Trimming removed 3 bases from V and 0 bases from J; junction bases left unmatched: 12. Per germline, CDR1 SGHNT and CDR2 YYREEE (reference sequence). The CDR3 DNA follows: TGTGCCAGCAGCTCCACACGGACTAGCGGGAGTTGGAGCTCCTACAATGAGCAGTTCTTC. The encoded protein is CASSSTRTSGSWSSYNEQFF. Using reference TRBV5-4 and TRBJ2-1 for the parts outside the CDR3, the full variable domain is ETGVTQSPTHLIKTRGQQVTLRCSSQSGHNTVSWYQQALGQGPQFIFQYYREEENGRGNFPPRFSGLQFPNYSSELNVNALELDDSALYLCASSSTRTSGSWSSYNEQFFGPGTRLTVL.

V is TRBV5-1 and J is TRBJ1-5; D is possibly TRBD1 (5 bases). Germline-derived CDR1 and CDR2 are SGHRS and YFSETQ. With 3 bases removed from V and 5 bases from J, the gap between germline ends came to 12 bases. The CDR3 length is 14 residues. The CDR3 spells CASSSQGGDQPQHF. The DNA of the CDR3 is TGCGCCAGCAGCTCCCAGGGAGGGGATCAGCCCCAGCATTTT.

The CDR3, as DNA: TGCGCCAGCAGCCCGGGCGGGCCCTCCTACAATGAGCAGTTCTTC. Protein sequence: CASSPGGPSYNEQFF. The rearrangement links TRBV5-1 to TRBJ2-1, with D possibly TRBD2 on 5 matching bases. CDR3 length equals 15 residues. Germline CDR1 and CDR2: SGHRS and YFSETQ. Trimming left V 4 bases short and J 0 bases short, with 11 bases between.

The rearrangement links TRBV9 to TRBJ2-7; 8 bases align to TRBD1. The V and J ends lost 0 bases and 6 bases, in that order; junction bases with no gene match: 5. This CDR3 has 14 residues. CDR1 is SGDLS and CDR2 is YYNGEE in the germline V gene. DNA of the CDR3: TGTGCCAGCAGCGTAGGGCAGGGGGCAACCGAGCAGTACTTC. It specifies CASSVGQGATEQYF.

This clone was seen a single time. This rearrangement joins TRBV28 to TRBJ1-5, with D tentatively TRBD1 (6 bases). Between the trimmed V and J ends, which lost 7 bases and 6 bases, there was a span of 19 bases. CDR1 is MDHEN and CDR2 is SYDVKM in the germline V gene. The CDR3 extends over 15 amino acids. DNA for the CDR3: TGTGCCAGCACAATTTTCGGGACAAATTTTCAGCCCCAGCATTTT. The encoded protein is CASTIFGTNFQPQHF. Looking up the rest from reference TRBV28 and TRBJ1-5 gives the full variable domain: DVKVTQSSRYLVKRTGEKVFLECVQDMDHENMFWYRQDPGLGLRLIYFSYDVKMKEKGDIPEGYSVSREKKERFSLILESASTNQTSMYLCASTIFGTNFQPQHFGDGTRLSIL.

The CDR3 loop reads CASSQGTYNSPLHF. The CDR3 DNA sequence: TGTGCCAGCTCACAGGGCACCTATAATTCACCCCTCCACTTT. The chain is built from TRBV18 and TRBJ1-6; D gene uncertain. CDR1 is KGHSH, CDR2 LQKENI, per germline. The CDR3 runs to 14 residues. The V end lost 4 bases, the J end lost 2 bases, and 6 bases lay between the germline ends.

The rearrangement joins TRBV28 to TRBJ1-5; D gene ambiguous. Germline V lookup: CDR1 MDHEN, CDR2 SYDVKM. The CDR3 runs to 17 residues. V lost 5 bases, J lost 0 bases, and 17 bases lay in between. The CDR3 DNA follows: TGTGCCAGCAGTCCCTCCCCGCAGCCTTATAGCAATCAGCCCCAGCATTTT. Translating it yields CASSPSPQPYSNQPQHF.

CDR3 in DNA: TGTGCCATCAGTGAAGGGACTAGCTACGAGCAGTACTTC. It codes for CAISEGTSYEQYF. The chain uses TRBV10-3 and TRBJ2-7, with 8 bases lining up with TRBD2. Germline assignment: CDR1 ENHRY and CDR2 SYGVKD. The CDR3 loop spans 13 amino acids. The V and J ends lost 3 bases and 3 bases, in that order; junction bases with no gene match: 1.

V and J are TRBV6-5 and TRBJ2-1, with D possibly matching TRBD2 (6 bases). Trimming cost V 2 bases and J 4 bases, with 12 bases left between them. The CDR3 extends over 15 amino acids. Germline V gene data show CDR1 as MNHEY and CDR2 as SVGAGI. The CDR3, as DNA: TGTGCCAGCAGTTACGGGCGGGATCCTTACAATGAGCAGTTCTTC. Amino acids: CASSYGRDPYNEQFF.

Details on this clone: The same CDR3 can be traced to other DNA sequences in this sample. The chain couples TRBV20-1 to TRBJ2-3; D unclear. V shed 3 bases and J shed 3 bases, with 7 bases lying between them. Per the germline V gene, CDR1 is DFQATT and CDR2 is SNEGSKA (reference sequence). The length of the CDR3 is 12 residues. The CDR3 DNA follows: TGCAGTGCTAGTTTAGGGACAGATACGCAGTATTTT. Translated: CSASLGTDTQYF.

The chain carries TRBV7-2 and TRBJ2-3, with unresolved D. The V end lost 3 bases, the J end lost 6 bases, and 10 bases lay between the germline ends. The germline CDR1 and CDR2 sequences are SGHTA and FQGNSA. The CDR3 covers 13 residues. In DNA, the CDR3 is TGTGCCAGCAGCTTGAGCCTCGGGGATACGCAGTATTTT. Its translation is CASSLSLGDTQYF.

V and J are TRBV9 and TRBJ1-2; a possible D gene is TRBD1 (5 bases). The germline V gene has CDR1 SGDLS and CDR2 YYNGEE. V was shortened by 0 bases and J by 5 bases, with 14 bases between the two germline ends. The CDR3 is 15 residues long. The CDR3 sequence: CASSVGGRELYGYTF. The CDR3 nucleotides read TGTGCCAGCAGCGTAGGGGGCAGGGAGCTGTATGGCTACACCTTC. The whole variable domain, remainder taken from reference TRBV9 and TRBJ1-2, is DSGVTQTPKHLITATGQRVTLRCSPRSGDLSVYWYQQSLDQGLQFLIQYYNGEERAKGNILERFSAQQFPDLHSELNLSSLELGDSALYFCASSVGGRELYGYTFGSGTRLTVV.

The CDR3 bases are TGCGCCAGCAGCTTGAGAATACAGAACACTGAAGCTTTCTTT. The encoded protein is CASSLRIQNTEAFF. V is TRBV5-1 and J is TRBJ1-1; D is undetermined. This CDR3 is built from 14 residues. The germline gives CDR1 SGHRS, CDR2 YFSETQ. Deletions cut 1 base from V and 1 base from J, with 8 bases between.

The chain has TRBV28 and TRBJ1-3, with unresolved D. CDR1 and CDR2 from the germline V gene are MDHEN and SYDVKM. The CDR3 extends over 15 amino acids. Trimming removed 2 bases at V and 4 bases at J, with 12 bases between. The CDR3 DNA reads as TGTGCCAGCAGTTTACGGGGTTTTGTAGGAAACACCATATATTTT. Protein: CASSLRGFVGNTIYF.

V gene TRBV6-5 combines with J gene TRBJ1-3, with D uncertain. Trimming shortened V by 5 bases and J by 4 bases, and 12 bases separated the two germline ends. The V gene's germline CDR1 is MNHEY and CDR2 SVGAGI. This CDR3 region has 14 residues. The CDR3 sequence is CASSLRGQGNTIYF. DNA of the CDR3: TGTGCCAGCAGTCTAAGAGGGCAGGGAAACACCATATATTTT.

This clone appeared a single time. J is TRBJ2-6 and V is TRBV9; D gene unclear. The CDR3 spans 18 residues. V shed 6 bases and J shed 0 bases, with 19 bases lying between them. Germline values: CDR1 SGDLS, CDR2 YYNGEE. CDR3 in DNA: TGTGCCAGCAAGTCGGACGCTCTCGGCCGCTCTGGGGCCAACGTCCTGACTTTC. This codes for CASKSDALGRSGANVLTF.

The V gene is TRBV11-3, the J gene TRBJ2-2; 10 nucleotides align to TRBD2. The trim removed 5 bases at V and 7 bases at J, leaving 7 bases unmatched. CDR1 is SGHNT and CDR2 is YENEEA in the germline V gene. The CDR3 is made up of 15 amino acids. In nucleotides, the CDR3 is TGTGCCAGCAGCCTTACTAGCGGGAACGGCGGGGAGCTGTTTTTT. This sequence encodes CASSLTSGNGGELFF.

The CDR3 DNA sequence: TGTGCCTGGAGTAGCCGGGGGGGAAATAATGAAAAACTGTTTTTT. Translating it yields CAWSSRGGNNEKLFF. The chain employs TRBV30 and TRBJ1-4, with D tentatively TRBD1 (5 bases). Germline V gives CDR1 GTSNPN, CDR2 SVGIG (reference sequence). This CDR3 region has 15 residues. Trimming pared 2 bases from V and 4 bases from J, leaving 14 bases between.

This chain links TRBV19 with TRBJ1-5, with 8 bases fitting TRBD1. CDR3 length: 19 amino acids. The germline V gene encodes CDR1 LNHDA and CDR2 SQIVND (reference sequence). After removal of 7 bases from V and 0 bases from J, the junction contained 17 bases not matched to a gene. The DNA for the CDR3 is TGTGCCAGTACCCTGGACAGGGTGCAAACCCCCTATAGCAATCAGCCCCAGCATTTT. Its translation: CASTLDRVQTPYSNQPQHF.

This clone was seen just once. The V call is TRBV5-4, the J call TRBJ2-7; 7 bases are shared with TRBD2. The germline V gene encodes CDR1 SGHNT and CDR2 YYREEE (reference sequence). This CDR3 spans 17 amino acids. J gave up 0 bases and V 3 bases, and 12 bases lay outside the gene matches. The CDR3 bases are TGTGCCAGCAGCTCCCCGCTAAGGGGCGGGAGCTCCTACGAGCAGTACTTC. Translating it yields CASSSPLRGGSSYEQYF.

The chain couples TRBV9 to TRBJ2-7, with D possibly matching TRBD1 (5 bases). The CDR3 runs 13 residues. Trimming took 4 bases from V and 6 from J, leaving 14 bases between them. Germline V lookup: CDR1 SGDLS, CDR2 YYNGEE. This chain's CDR3 is CASSPTAVGEQYF. The CDR3 bases are TGTGCCAGCAGCCCGACAGCCGTGGGCGAGCAGTACTTC.